These T cell receptor beta chains were read from a single sample in a study of T cell repertoires in cytomegalovirus infection. These receptors' antigens are unknown. TCRdb reprocessed the reads via MiXCR and lists one record per CDR3 protein. The sample shows 750,000 to 900,000 distinct CDR3 sequences, 25% to 35% of them seen only once. This specimen consisted of cultured CD8+ T cells from PBMCs, obtained from culture after CMV antigen stimulation. The origin of the receptors is a human donor in good health (CMV status not recorded). Some clones in this sample may be carry-over from other donors' samples. Each CDR3 is given with its conserved first and last residue. The D gene is left open where the match is weak. Size values are once, few and many counts, or a class for expanded clones, and some rows have none.

>.|.|TRBJ2-7|TRBV20-1
TGCAGTGCTAGAGATAGAGACGGATTCTACGAGCAGTACTTC
CSARDRDGFYEQYF
>.|.|TRBJ2-1|TRBV5-4
TGTGCCAGCCGCCACAGGAGCTCCTACAATGAGCAGTTCTTC
CASRHRSSYNEQFF
>.|.|TRBJ1-2|TRBV25-1
TGTGCCAGCAGTGACCGGACGGGGACGAACTATGGCTACACCTTC
CASSDRTGTNYGYTF
>.|.|TRBJ1-1|TRBV7-6
TGTGCCAGCATCCCCGTTCGGGCCCCGGACACTGAAGCTTTCTTT
CASIPVRAPDTEAFF
>few|.|TRBJ1-4|TRBV7-9
TGTGCCAGCAGCCGGGGGAACCAGGCGAATGAAAAACTGTTTTTT
CASSRGNQANEKLFF
>few|TRBD1|TRBJ1-2|TRBV25-1
TGTGCCAGCAGTGAACCTGGGGACAGGGTGAATGGCTACACCTTC
CASSEPGDRVNGYTF
>.|TRBD1|TRBJ1-1|TRBV5-4
TGTGCCAGCAGCCGGACAGGGGGGGACACTGAAGCTTTCTTT
CASSRTGGDTEAFF
>once|.|TRBJ2-5|TRBV6-1
TGTGCCAGCAGTGAAGCGGCGTGGGGTTCGGAGACCCAGTACTTC
CASSEAAWGSETQYF
>many|.|TRBJ2-3|TRBV12-3/TRBV12-4
TGTGCCAGTACAGGAGCTAGCACAGATACGCAGTATTTT
CASTGASTDTQYF
>.|.|TRBJ2-1|TRBV14
TGTGCCAGCAGCCTCCCTGACTTGAGGAACGAGCAGTTCTTC
CASSLPDLRNEQFF
>many|TRBD2|TRBJ2-1|TRBV6-5
TGTGCCAGCAGTCCCTTCGGCCCTAGCGGGGGAAACGGTGAGCAGTTCTTC
CASSPFGPSGGNGEQFF